The 2 T cell receptor beta chains given below trace back to one sample, sequenced in a study of control samples from healthy donors and cancer patients. Using immunoSEQ multiplex PCR, the repertoire was profiled, and TCRdb retains in-frame clones only, with some absent. This sample carries 350,000 to 450,000 clones, over 75% of them seen once, and the ten largest clones take 5.5% to 7.5%. What was sequenced was PBMCs. These receptors all come from a man between 40 and 49 years old with head and neck cancer.

The chain couples TRBV5-6 to TRBJ2-1, with D tentatively TRBD1 (5 bases). Trimming shortened V by 0 bases and J by 7 bases, and 17 bases separated the two germline ends. Germline values: CDR1 SGHDT, CDR2 YYEEEE. The CDR3 spans 16 residues. CDR3 residues: CASSLGRQSWANEQFF. The CDR3 coding sequence is TGTGCCAGCAGCTTGGGCCGACAGTCTTGGGCGAATGAGCAGTTCTTC.

The chain uses TRBV28 and TRBJ2-2; D might be TRBD1 (6 bases). Germline V lookup: CDR1 MDHEN, CDR2 SYDVKM. The CDR3 is made up of 15 amino acids. V dropped 7 bases and J dropped 4 bases, with 16 bases sitting between them. CDR3 DNA: TGTGCCAGCAATCCCCCGCGGACAGTCACCGGGGAGCTGTTTTTT. Translating gives CASNPPRTVTGELFF.